The present entry profiles one T cell receptor beta chain with its context. The antigen remains unidentified. This entry belongs to a study of vaccination effects on CD4 cells after COVID-19. General study findings and limits: Of the vaccine-induced clones from healthy vaccinees, merely 1 of 255 recognized common cold coronaviruses as well.

Before sequencing, viral peptide pools were used by the ViraFEST assay to expand antigen-specific CD4+ T cells. A roughly 11-day culture period preceded the isolation of CD4+ T cells. Nobody among the vaccine recipients had prior SARS-CoV-2 infection (nucleocapsid antibodies were negative). V was pared by 2 bases and J by 4 bases, with 5 bases of the junction left unmatched. The length of the CDR3 is 15 residues. Per germline, CDR1 MNHNS and CDR2 SASEGT. The protocol was immunoSEQ multiplex PCR, while the TCRdb copy is restricted to in-frame clones and leaves out a portion. The sample contains approximately 50,000 clones, approximately 79% of which appear only once.

The sequencing here drew on CD4+ T cells from PBMCs cultured with HCoV-OC43 spike peptides, taken before COVID-19 vaccination. Stated subset: HCoV-OC43 spike overlapping peptide pool stimulation. V usage is TRBV6-1 and J usage is TRBJ1-2; TRBD1 matches at 9 bases. This TCR came from a human donor who received a COVID-19 vaccine. The CDR3 loop reads CASSERRTGAYGYTF. Here the CDR3 DNA reads TGTGCCAGCAGTGAAAGAAGGACAGGGGCCTATGGCTACACCTTC.